This T cell receptor beta chain was sequenced for a study of shared clonotypes between healthy human individuals. Sequencing used immunoSEQ multiplex PCR; TCRdb keeps in-frame clones, though not all of them. The sample consists of around 500,000 clones, roughly 80% of them appearing once. Germline V gene lookup returns CDR1 SGHKS and CDR2 YYEKEE (reference sequence). The CDR3 loop spans 13 amino acids. Losses at the gene ends were 4 bases for V and 6 bases for J; bases not matched to a gene: 6. The chain recombines TRBV5-5 with TRBJ2-7; 8 positions agree with TRBD2. This clonotype was sampled from a woman in her thirties or forties in good health. Some clones in this sample may be carry-over from other donors' samples. The sample comprised PBMCs. As DNA, the CDR3 is TGTGCCAGCAGCCTAGGACTAGCAGCCGAGCAGTACTTC. Amino acid sequence: CASSLGLAAEQYF.